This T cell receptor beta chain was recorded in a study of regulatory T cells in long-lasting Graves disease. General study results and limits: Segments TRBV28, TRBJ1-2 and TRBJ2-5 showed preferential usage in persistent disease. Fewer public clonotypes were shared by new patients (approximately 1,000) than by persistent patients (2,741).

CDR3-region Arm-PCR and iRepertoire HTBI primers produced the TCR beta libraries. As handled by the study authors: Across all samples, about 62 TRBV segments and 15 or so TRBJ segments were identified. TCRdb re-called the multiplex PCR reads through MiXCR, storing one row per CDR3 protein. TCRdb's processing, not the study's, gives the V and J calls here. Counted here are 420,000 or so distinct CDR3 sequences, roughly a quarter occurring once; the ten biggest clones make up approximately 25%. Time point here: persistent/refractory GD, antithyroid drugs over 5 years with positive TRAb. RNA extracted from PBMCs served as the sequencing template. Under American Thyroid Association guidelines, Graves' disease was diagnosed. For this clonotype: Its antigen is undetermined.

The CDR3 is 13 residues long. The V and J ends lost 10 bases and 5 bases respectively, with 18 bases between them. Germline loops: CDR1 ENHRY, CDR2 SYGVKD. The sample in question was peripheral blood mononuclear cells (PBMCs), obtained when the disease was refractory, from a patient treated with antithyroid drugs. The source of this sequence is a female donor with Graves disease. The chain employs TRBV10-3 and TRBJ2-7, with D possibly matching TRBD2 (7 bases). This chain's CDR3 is CATGGGGLDEQYF. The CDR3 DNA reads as TGTGCCACCGGGGGAGGGGGGCTTGACGAGCAGTACTTC.